Here is one T cell receptor (beta chain) with its context. The data belong to a study of blood T cell repertoires in COVID-19. Study information: Both acute and convalescent COVID-19 samples were obtained from the United States, Italy and Spain. PBMCs, B-cell-depleted T cells, or T cells provided the cDNA or gDNA that made up the material.

In the source study's methods: It was from reference gene primer amplification that nucleated cell counts were estimated. The assay was immunoSEQ multiplex PCR, and TCRdb's table has in-frame clones only and misses some. That table supplies the V and J calls and clone size; D and trimming were determined from the DNA. Of 95,000 to 150,000 clones in the sample, over 75% were seen once. The source of this sequence is a man between 65 and 85 years old with active or convalescent COVID-19. Specimen: peripheral blood.

This chain's CDR3 is CASSQLTTGMMDGYTF. DNA for the CDR3: TGTGCCAGCAGCCAACTCACCACAGGAATGATGGATGGCTACACCTTC. The genes are TRBV14 and TRBJ1-2; D may be TRBD1 (5 bases). From germline, CDR1 is SGHDN and CDR2 FVKESK. V was clipped by 2 bases and J by 6 bases, with 19 bases between them. This CDR3 has 16 amino acids.